The 27 T cell receptor beta chains below come from one sample, sequenced in a study of blood T cell repertoires in COVID-19. TCRdb keeps only in-frame clones here, not all; method: immunoSEQ multiplex PCR. This table holds tens of thousands of clones, over 70% found once. The sequenced sample consisted of peripheral blood. The receptors shown here come from a woman older than 75 with acute or convalescent COVID-19.

The gene calls are TRBV6-4 and TRBJ1-1, with TRBD1 matching over 7 bases. Trimming at V came to 6 bases and at J to 1 base, leaving 2 bases not matched to a gene. The germline gives CDR1 MRHNA, CDR2 SNTAGT. The CDR3 has 13 residues. CDR3 protein: CASRTGPNTEAFF. The CDR3 DNA reads TGTGCCAGCAGGACAGGGCCGAACACTGAAGCTTTCTTT.

The chain links TRBV7-2 to TRBJ2-2; TRBD1 agrees at 7 bases. CDR1 and CDR2 (germline): SGHTA, FQGNSA. The V segment lost 7 bases and the J segment 6 bases; nucleotides outside the gene matches: 8. The CDR3 is 14 amino acids. CDR3 sequence: CASTRQGVAGELFF. The CDR3 DNA follows: TGTGCCAGCACCCGACAGGGAGTCGCCGGGGAGCTGTTTTTT.

This chain links TRBV2 with TRBJ2-1; 9 nucleotides align to TRBD1. This CDR3 spans 14 amino acids. J gave up 6 bases and V 8 bases, and 8 bases lay outside the gene matches. Germline values: CDR1 SNHLY, CDR2 FYNNEI. CDR3 residues: CASLRDREGNEQFF. CDR3 nucleotides: TGTGCCAGCCTCAGGGACAGGGAGGGCAATGAGCAGTTCTTC. The full variable domain, rest sourced from reference TRBV2 and TRBJ2-1, is EPEVTQTPSHQVTQMGQEVILRCVPISNHLYFYWYRQILGQKVEFLVSFYNNEISEKSEIFDDQFSVERPDGSNFTLKIRSTKLEDSAMYFCASLRDREGNEQFFGPGTRLTVL.

This chain links TRBV7-9 with TRBJ2-1; 9 bases are shared with TRBD2. V was clipped by 6 bases and J by 5 bases; unmatched bases: 8. The CDR3 runs 15 residues. The V gene's germline CDR1 is SEHNR and CDR2 FQNEAQ (reference sequence). CDR3 bases: TGTGCCAGCAGAGGTAGCGGGAGAGGGAACAATGAGCAGTTCTTC. It is translated as CASRGSGRGNNEQFF. Complete variable domain (other parts from reference TRBV7-9 and TRBJ2-1): DTGVSQNPRHKITKRGQNVTFRCDPISEHNRLYWYRQTLGQGPEFLTYFQNEAQLEKSRLLSDRFSAERPKGSFSTLEIQRTEQGDSAMYLCASRGSGRGNNEQFFGPGTRLTVL.

The chain uses TRBV11-2 and TRBJ1-1, with D tentatively TRBD1 (5 bases). V lost 5 bases, J lost 1 base, and 17 bases lay in between. Germline assignment: CDR1 SGHAT and CDR2 FQNNGV. The CDR3 extends over 16 amino acids. DNA of the CDR3: TGTGCCAGCAGCCATAGGGGTAGTTTGGGGAACACTGAAGCTTTCTTT. Its translation: CASSHRGSLGNTEAFF.

The rearrangement uses TRBV30 and TRBJ2-7; 10 bases are shared with TRBD2. This CDR3 contains 14 residues. Losses at the gene ends were 0 bases for V and 2 bases for J; bases not matched to a gene: 1. The germline CDR1 and CDR2 sequences are GTSNPN and SVGIG (reference sequence). The CDR3 DNA sequence: TGTGCCTGGAGTGTACTAGCGGGAACCTACGAGCAGTACTTC. Its translation: CAWSVLAGTYEQYF. The full variable domain, completed using reference TRBV30 and TRBJ2-7, is SQTIHQWPATLVQPVGSPLSLECTVEGTSNPNLYWYRQAAGRGLQLLFYSVGIGQISSEVPQNLSASRPQDRQFILSSKKLLLSDSGFYLCAWSVLAGTYEQYFGPGTRLTVT.

The table lists this clone with a few counts. The CDR3, as DNA: TGTGCCAGCAGCGTACTAGCGGGACAAGACGAGCAGTACTTC. Translating gives CASSVLAGQDEQYF. V usage is TRBV7-2 and J usage is TRBJ2-7; 10 positions agree with TRBD2. CDR1 and CDR2 (germline): SGHTA, FQGNSA. Germline trimming cut 5 bases from V and 5 bases from J; bases unmatched to any gene: 6. The CDR3 totals 14 residues.

The rearrangement uses TRBV19 and TRBJ1-1; 10 nucleotides align to TRBD1. Germline V gene sequence: CDR1 LNHDA, CDR2 SQIVND (reference sequence). With 3 bases clipped from V and 1 base from J, the junction kept 5 bases outside the gene matches. The CDR3 totals 16 residues. The CDR3 coding sequence is TGTGCCAGTAGTATCGGGACAGGGGCTTGGAACACTGAAGCTTTCTTT. Translation gives CASSIGTGAWNTEAFF.

The chain combines TRBV30 with TRBJ2-3; a possible D gene is TRBD2 (5 bases). Looked up from germline, CDR1 is GTSNPN and CDR2 is SVGIG (reference sequence). The V end was cut by 6 bases, the J end by 1 base, with 14 bases between. The CDR3 contains 14 residues. CDR3 in DNA: TGTGCCTGTTTAACGGACTTAGGCACAGATACGCAGTATTTT. Translating gives CACLTDLGTDTQYF. The whole variable domain, filled in from reference TRBV30 and TRBJ2-3, reads SQTIHQWPATLVQPVGSPLSLECTVEGTSNPNLYWYRQAAGRGLQLLFYSVGIGQISSEVPQNLSASRPQDRQFILSSKKLLLSDSGFYLCACLTDLGTDTQYFGPGTRLTVL.

The CDR3 protein is CASRPERESQYNEQFF. DNA of the CDR3: TGTGCCTCTCGACCCGAGCGGGAGTCCCAATACAATGAGCAGTTCTTC. The chain couples TRBV5-6 to TRBJ2-1; 8 positions match TRBD2. CDR3 length: 16 residues. V dropped 10 bases and J dropped 4; count of bases not matched to a gene: 16. Germline CDR1 SGHDT, CDR2 YYEEEE.

This chain's CDR3 is CASSSKGTGGSLSYNEQFF. The CDR3 region has the DNA TGTGCCAGCAGCTCTAAAGGGACAGGGGGCTCGCTTTCCTACAATGAGCAGTTCTTC. V is TRBV6-6 and J is TRBJ2-1; TRBD1 matches 12 bases. The junction had 13 bases not matched to a gene; V was cut back by 6 bases and J by 1 base. This CDR3 spans 19 amino acids. Germline CDR1 reads MNHNY; CDR2 reads SVGAGI (reference sequence).

This clone was detected only once. The chain combines TRBV5-4 with TRBJ2-3, with 10 bases fitting TRBD2. This CDR3 spans 15 amino acids. CDR1 is SGHNT and CDR2 is YYREEE in the germline V gene (reference sequence). The V gene end was trimmed by 0 bases and the J gene end by 6 bases; junction bases not matched to a gene: 4. In DNA form, the CDR3 reads TGTGCCAGCAGCTTGGGGCTAGCGGGAGCTGATACGCAGTATTTT. As protein: CASSLGLAGADTQYF.

The rearrangement links TRBV30 to TRBJ1-1, with D tentatively TRBD1 (6 bases). Trimming stripped 6 bases from V and 0 bases from J, with 11 bases between. Germline V CDR1 and CDR2: GTSNPN, SVGIG (reference sequence). The CDR3 runs to 13 residues. The CDR3: CACTGGMNTEAFF. The CDR3 DNA is TGTGCCTGCACGGGGGGCATGAACACTGAAGCTTTCTTT.

This clone occurred once. The chain joins TRBV19 to TRBJ2-7, with D perhaps matching TRBD2 (5 bases). Germline assignment: CDR1 LNHDA and CDR2 SQIVND (reference sequence). V lost 4 bases, J lost 2 bases, and 12 bases lay in between. There are 14 residues in the CDR3. The CDR3, as DNA: TGTGCCAGTAGTACGGCGGGTCACCCCTACGAGCAGTACTTC. Translated, it gives CASSTAGHPYEQYF.

The CDR3 sequence: CASSPLSNTGELFF. CDR3 sequence (DNA): TGCGCCAGCAGCCCCCTGTCGAACACCGGGGAGCTGTTTTTT. J is TRBJ2-2 and V is TRBV5-1; unclear D gene. This CDR3 is 14 amino acids long. V gave up 4 bases and J gave up 0 bases, with 7 bases separating them. Germline assignment: CDR1 SGHRS and CDR2 YFSETQ.

This clone was counted between two and nine times. The V gene is TRBV7-2, the J gene TRBJ1-2, with D perhaps matching TRBD1 (6 bases). The CDR3 has 18 amino acids. With 1 base removed from V and 2 bases from J, the gap between germline ends came to 20 bases. Germline V gene lookup returns CDR1 SGHTA and CDR2 FQGNSA. The CDR3 DNA sequence: TGTGCCAGCAGCTTAGTGTGGTGGCAGGGGCAGATAAACTATGGCTACACCTTC. The encoded protein is CASSLVWWQGQINYGYTF.

This sequence joins TRBV7-2 and TRBJ2-7; 10 positions agree with TRBD2. Trimming cost V 1 base and J 0 bases; bases outside gene matches: 3. Germline V CDR1 and CDR2: SGHTA, FQGNSA. This CDR3 has 16 residues. Written as DNA, the CDR3 is TGTGCCAGCAGCTTAGGCGCTAGCGGGAGCTCCTACGAGCAGTACTTC. It yields the protein CASSLGASGSSYEQYF. Complete variable domain (other parts from reference TRBV7-2 and TRBJ2-7): GAGVSQSPSNKVTEKGKDVELRCDPISGHTALYWYRQSLGQGLEFLIYFQGNSAPDKSGLPSDRFSAERTGGSVSTLTIQRTQQEDSAVYLCASSLGASGSSYEQYFGPGTRLTVT.

This clone was counted once. The chain combines TRBV7-2 with TRBJ1-2; the D is unclear. In germline, CDR1 is SGHTA, CDR2 FQGNSA. This CDR3 has 15 residues. Between the trimmed V and J ends, which lost 4 bases and 5 bases, there was a span of 17 bases. The chain's CDR3 is CASSSAGPTGYGYTF. DNA of the CDR3: TGTGCCAGCAGCTCCGCCGGCCCCACGGGGTATGGCTACACCTTC.

J is TRBJ2-7 and V is TRBV5-4, with D perhaps TRBD2 (6 bases). V was pared by 5 bases and J by 6 bases, with 24 bases between. The V gene's germline CDR1 is SGHNT and CDR2 YYREEE (reference sequence). This CDR3 has 16 residues. The CDR3 spells CASSPSGVSGFREQYF. Here the CDR3 DNA reads TGTGCCAGCAGTCCGTCGGGGGTAAGTGGCTTTCGCGAGCAGTACTTC.

This chain links TRBV14 with TRBJ2-5; no clear D gene. Germline CDR1 is SGHDN and CDR2 is FVKESK. This CDR3 is 13 amino acids long. The V and J ends lost 4 bases and 4 bases respectively, with 10 bases between them. This CDR3 reads CASSLRRRETQYF. CDR3 DNA: TGTGCCAGCAGCCTTCGACGGAGAGAGACCCAGTACTTC.

This sequence joins TRBV7-2 and TRBJ1-2; 7 bases map to TRBD1. Per the germline V gene, CDR1 is SGHTA and CDR2 is FQGNSA. Losses at the gene ends were 5 bases for V and 5 bases for J; bases not matched to a gene: 17. The CDR3 spans 17 residues. The CDR3, as DNA: TGTGCCAGCAGCGCTTCCGTAAACAGGGGTAAAAATTATGGCTACACCTTC. It is translated as CASSASVNRGKNYGYTF.

The chain uses TRBV5-4 and TRBJ1-2, with 7 bases identical to TRBD1. This CDR3 is built from 14 residues. Germline CDR1 reads SGHNT; CDR2 reads YYREEE (reference sequence). The V segment lost 5 bases and the J segment 5 bases; nucleotides outside the gene matches: 9. The CDR3 sequence: CASSLTGMPYGYTF. The CDR3 DNA reads as TGTGCCAGCAGTCTGACAGGGATGCCTTATGGCTACACCTTC.

There are a few counts of this clone. The genes are TRBV19 and TRBJ2-1, with TRBD1 matching over 7 bases. V shed 0 bases and J 9 bases; nucleotides not matched to a gene: 11. Germline V lookup: CDR1 LNHDA, CDR2 SQIVND (reference sequence). This CDR3 is 16 amino acids long. Here the CDR3 DNA reads TGTGCCAGTAGTATAGACCCGGGACAGCCCTTGAGTGAGCAGTTCTTC. Amino acid sequence: CASSIDPGQPLSEQFF.

The chain combines TRBV6-5 with TRBJ1-4; TRBD1 might be the D (5 bases). CDR3 length: 12 amino acids. CDR1 MNHEY and CDR2 SVGAGI come from the germline V gene. The germline V and J ends were trimmed by 8 bases and 14 bases, with 18 bases remaining between them. The CDR3 loop is CASGDSFRSLFF. CDR3 in DNA: TGTGCCAGCGGGGACTCCTTCCGGAGTCTGTTTTTT.

V and J are TRBV12-3 or TRBV12-4 and TRBJ1-5, with TRBD1 matching over 7 bases. Trimming at V came to 3 bases and at J to 5 bases, leaving 1 base not matched to a gene. CDR3 length: 13 amino acids. The CDR3 protein is CASSFDRDQPQHF. The CDR3 DNA is TGTGCCAGCAGTTTTGACAGGGATCAGCCCCAGCATTTT.

A few counts support this clone. The V and J genes are TRBV5-1 and TRBJ2-5, with D possibly TRBD2 on 5 matching bases. The CDR3 has 15 residues. Germline-derived CDR1 and CDR2 are SGHRS and YFSETQ. V was trimmed by 1 base and J by 2 bases, leaving 12 bases between them. The CDR3 bases are TGCGCCAGCAGCTTGTGGGGTTCGGGGCAAGAGACCCAGTACTTC. It encodes CASSLWGSGQETQYF.

The rearrangement links TRBV7-8 to TRBJ2-2, with D possibly being TRBD1 (6 bases). Germline CDR1 SGHVS, CDR2 FQNEAQ. This CDR3 spans 14 amino acids. Trimming cost V 5 bases and J 1 base, with 8 bases left between them. The CDR3 reads CASSQGQNTGELFF. DNA of the CDR3: TGTGCCAGCAGCCAGGGACAGAACACCGGGGAGCTGTTTTTT.